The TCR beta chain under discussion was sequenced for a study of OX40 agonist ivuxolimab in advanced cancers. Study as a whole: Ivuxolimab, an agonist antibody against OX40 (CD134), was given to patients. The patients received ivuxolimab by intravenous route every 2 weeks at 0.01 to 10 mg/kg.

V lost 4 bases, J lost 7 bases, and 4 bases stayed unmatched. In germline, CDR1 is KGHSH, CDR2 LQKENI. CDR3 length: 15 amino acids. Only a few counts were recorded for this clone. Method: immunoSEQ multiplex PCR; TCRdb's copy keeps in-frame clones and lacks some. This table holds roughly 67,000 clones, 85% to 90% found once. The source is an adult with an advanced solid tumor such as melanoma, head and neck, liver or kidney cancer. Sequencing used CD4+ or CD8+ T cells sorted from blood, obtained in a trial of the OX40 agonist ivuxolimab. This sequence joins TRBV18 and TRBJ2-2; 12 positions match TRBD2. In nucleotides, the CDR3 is TGTGCCAGCTCACGGACTAGCGGGATGGACGGGGAGCTGTTTTTT. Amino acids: CASSRTSGMDGELFF.